This T cell receptor beta chain came from a study of blood T cell repertoires in COVID-19. Repertoires were generated with immunoSEQ multiplex PCR, while TCRdb's copy carries only in-frame clones and drops some. The data show fewer than 100,000 clones, roughly 91% seen once. Germline assignment: CDR1 KGHSH and CDR2 LQKENI. V shed 3 bases and J 4 bases; nucleotides not matched to a gene: 5. This CDR3 region has 14 residues. The receptor comes from a woman aged 45-65 years in a cohort sampled during active COVID-19. What was sequenced was peripheral blood. This rearrangement joins TRBV18 to TRBJ1-1, with TRBD1 identical over 7 bases. The CDR3 protein is CASSPQDRSTEAFF. CDR3 bases: TGTGCCAGCTCACCCCAGGACAGGAGCACTGAAGCTTTCTTT.